Each of the 14 T cell receptor beta chains below was sequenced from the same sample in a study of graft-versus-host responses after intestinal transplantation. This table comes from immunoSEQ multiplex PCR, and its TCRdb copy is limited to in-frame clones, with some not included. This table has over 40,000 clones, roughly 95% appearing once. The antigens these receptors bind are not known. Sequences were derived from unstimulated CD8+ T cells sorted from spleen or lymph node cells, sampled before transplant. The receptors derive from a human donor who was the organ donor for an intestinal transplant.

The chain uses TRBV5-1 and TRBJ1-2; D gene unclear. From germline, CDR1 is SGHRS and CDR2 YFSETQ. With 4 bases removed from V and 6 bases from J, the gap between germline ends came to 13 bases. There are 13 residues in the CDR3. CDR3 sequence: CASSPGRVHGYTF. CDR3 bases: TGCGCCAGCAGCCCCGGGAGGGTGCATGGCTACACCTTC.

This clone was seen a few times. The rearrangement links TRBV19 to TRBJ1-3; 7 bases agree with TRBD1. Trimming at V came to 7 bases and at J to 4 bases, leaving 10 bases not matched to a gene. CDR1 and CDR2 from the germline V gene are LNHDA and SQIVND (reference sequence). The CDR3 is 15 residues long. The CDR3 reads CASTRDRAGGNTIYF. CDR3 coding DNA: TGTGCCAGTACGAGAGACAGGGCGGGCGGAAACACCATATATTTT.

V gene TRBV9 combines with J gene TRBJ2-5, with TRBD2 matching over 7 bases. J gave up 2 bases and V 0 bases, and 4 bases lay outside the gene matches. Per germline, CDR1 SGDLS and CDR2 YYNGEE. The CDR3 runs 15 residues. CDR3 region: CASSVEGGAQETQYF. CDR3 bases: TGTGCCAGCAGCGTAGAGGGAGGGGCTCAAGAGACCCAGTACTTC.

The chain joins TRBV21-1 to TRBJ2-2. TRBV21-1 is a pseudogene. The CDR3 totals 14 residues. The CDR3 protein is CASSKLAKTGELFF. As DNA, the CDR3 is TGTGCCAGCAGCAAACTGGCGAAGACCGGGGAGCTGTTTTTT.

The rearrangement uses TRBV4-1 and TRBJ2-1; 11 nucleotides align to TRBD2. The CDR3 length is 17 residues. Germline CDR1 reads MGHRA; CDR2 reads YSYEKL. Germline trimming cut 4 bases from V and 4 bases from J; bases unmatched to any gene: 9. The CDR3 reads CASSPGLAGGPYNEQFF. The CDR3 coding sequence is TGCGCCAGCAGCCCAGGGCTAGCGGGGGGCCCATACAATGAGCAGTTCTTC.

The chain combines TRBV9 with TRBJ1-1; the D gene is possibly TRBD1 (6 bases). Trimming cost V 0 bases and J 3 bases, with 15 bases left between them. The CDR3 runs 16 residues. The germline CDR1 and CDR2 sequences are SGDLS and YYNGEE. The CDR3 spells CASSVADRGGYTEAFF. The DNA of the CDR3 is TGTGCCAGCAGCGTAGCGGACAGAGGGGGGTACACTGAAGCTTTCTTT. Drawing the rest from reference TRBV9 and TRBJ1-1, the complete variable domain is DSGVTQTPKHLITATGQRVTLRCSPRSGDLSVYWYQQSLDQGLQFLIQYYNGEERAKGNILERFSAQQFPDLHSELNLSSLELGDSALYFCASSVADRGGYTEAFFGQGTRLTVV.

This clone was observed once. This sequence joins TRBV4-3 and TRBJ2-1; unclear D gene. Germline V CDR1 and CDR2: LGHNA, YSLEER. This CDR3 comprises 17 residues. The V and J ends lost 0 bases and 0 bases respectively, with 12 bases between them. CDR3 nucleotides: TGCGCCAGCAGCCAAGAGTTAACGGTACTCTCCTACAATGAGCAGTTCTTC. It codes for CASSQELTVLSYNEQFF.

This clone was counted once. The chain links TRBV5-4 to TRBJ2-7; D perhaps matches TRBD1 (6 bases). This CDR3 is 14 amino acids long. Germline lookup yields CDR1 SGHNT and CDR2 YYREEE (reference sequence). With 1 base removed from V and 3 bases from J, the gap between germline ends came to 11 bases. The CDR3 DNA follows: TGTGCCAGCAGCTTGTGGGGGCCTAACTACGAGCAGTACTTC. Translation: CASSLWGPNYEQYF.

The genes are TRBV7-2 and TRBJ2-3; D is unclear. CDR3 length: 15 amino acids. Trimming pared 1 base from V and 0 bases from J, leaving 8 bases between. Germline V gene lookup returns CDR1 SGHTA and CDR2 FQGNSA. Here the CDR3 DNA reads TGTGCCAGCAGCTTAGTCAGTTCTAGCACAGATACGCAGTATTTT. Its translation is CASSLVSSSTDTQYF. Complete variable domain (other parts from reference TRBV7-2 and TRBJ2-3): GAGVSQSPSNKVTEKGKDVELRCDPISGHTALYWYRQSLGQGLEFLIYFQGNSAPDKSGLPSDRFSAERTGGSVSTLTIQRTQQEDSAVYLCASSLVSSSTDTQYFGPGTRLTVL.

The V gene is TRBV2, the J gene TRBJ2-7; D call uncertain. Between the trimmed V and J ends, which lost 7 bases and 3 bases, there was a span of 13 bases. This CDR3 region has 13 residues. CDR1 SNHLY and CDR2 FYNNEI come from the germline V gene. In DNA, the CDR3 is TGTGCCAGCACGAATAGGATTGGCTACGAGCAGTACTTC. Translation gives CASTNRIGYEQYF.

This chain connects TRBV4-1 to TRBJ1-3; D remains unclear. From germline, CDR1 is MGHRA and CDR2 YSYEKL. V gave up 3 bases and J gave up 0 bases, with 15 bases separating them. The CDR3 sequence is 17 residues long. In DNA form, the CDR3 reads TGCGCCAGCAGCCACAGGACGGGCTCTAGCTCTGGAAACACCATATATTTT. This sequence encodes CASSHRTGSSSGNTIYF.

The chain recombines TRBV2 with TRBJ2-1; 16 positions agree with TRBD2. V lost 10 bases to trimming and J lost 4 bases; unmatched junction nucleotides: 4. Germline V gene data show CDR1 as SNHLY and CDR2 as FYNNEI. This CDR3 contains 15 residues. CDR3 DNA sequence: TGTGCCATCTTGGGACTAGCGGGGGGGTACAATGAGCAGTTCTTC. Its protein product is CAILGLAGGYNEQFF.

This rearrangement joins TRBV7-8 to TRBJ1-5; no reliable D call. The germline V gene encodes CDR1 SGHVS and CDR2 FQNEAQ. The CDR3 is 17 amino acids. V lost 2 bases, J lost 3 bases, and 17 bases lay in between. The CDR3 DNA reads as TGTGCCAGCAGCTTATTCATGGCAATGTCTGACAATCAGCCCCAGCATTTT. It translates to CASSLFMAMSDNQPQHF.

The J gene is TRBJ2-5, the V gene TRBV2; 10 bases are shared with TRBD2. The ends lost 8 bases at V and 2 bases at J; junction bases unmatched: 8. This CDR3 comprises 15 residues. The germline V gene has CDR1 SNHLY and CDR2 FYNNEI. The CDR3 region has the DNA TGTGCCAGCGTCGGACTAGCGGAACATCAAGAGACCCAGTACTTC. Amino acids: CASVGLAEHQETQYF.